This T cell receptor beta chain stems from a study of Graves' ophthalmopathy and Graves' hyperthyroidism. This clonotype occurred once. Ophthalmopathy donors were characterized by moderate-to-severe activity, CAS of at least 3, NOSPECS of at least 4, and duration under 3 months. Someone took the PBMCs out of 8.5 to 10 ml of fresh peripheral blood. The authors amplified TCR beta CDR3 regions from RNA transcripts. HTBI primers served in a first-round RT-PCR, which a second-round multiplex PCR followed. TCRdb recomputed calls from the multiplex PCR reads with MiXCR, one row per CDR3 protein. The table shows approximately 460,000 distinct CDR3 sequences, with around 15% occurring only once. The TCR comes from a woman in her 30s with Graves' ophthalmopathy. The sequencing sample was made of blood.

The CDR3 DNA follows: TGTGCCAGCAGCTTTTCTATGGGCCAGGGGAAGACCCAGTACTTC. It is translated as CASSFSMGQGKTQYF. This sequence joins TRBV7-2 and TRBJ2-5; D perhaps matches TRBD1 (6 bases). The V gene lost 3 bases and the J gene lost 6 bases, with 17 bases spanning the gap. Germline V gives CDR1 SGHTA, CDR2 FQGNSA. The CDR3 runs 15 residues.